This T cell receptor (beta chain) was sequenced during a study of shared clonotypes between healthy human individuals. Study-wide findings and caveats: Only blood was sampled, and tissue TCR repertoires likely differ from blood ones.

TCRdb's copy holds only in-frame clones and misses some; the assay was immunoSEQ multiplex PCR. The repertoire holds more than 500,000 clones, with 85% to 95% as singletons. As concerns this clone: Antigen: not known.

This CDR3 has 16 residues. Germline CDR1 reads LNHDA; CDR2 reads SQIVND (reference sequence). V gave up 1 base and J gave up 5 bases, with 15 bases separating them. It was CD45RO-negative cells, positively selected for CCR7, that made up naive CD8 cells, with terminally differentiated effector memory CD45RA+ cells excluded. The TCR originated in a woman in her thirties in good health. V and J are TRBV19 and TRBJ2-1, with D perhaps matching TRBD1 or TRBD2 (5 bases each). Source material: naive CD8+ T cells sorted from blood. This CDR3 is CASSIVPYPGHNEQFF. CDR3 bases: TGTGCCAGTAGTATAGTCCCCTATCCGGGACACAATGAGCAGTTCTTC. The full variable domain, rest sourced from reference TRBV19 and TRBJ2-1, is DGGITQSPKYLFRKEGQNVTLSCEQNLNHDAMYWYRQDPGQGLRLIYYSQIVNDFQKGDIAEGYSVSREKKESFPLTVTSAQKNPTAFYLCASSIVPYPGHNEQFFGPGTRLTVL.